The present entry profiles one T cell receptor (beta chain) with its context. The target antigen is unknown. Repertoires were generated with immunoSEQ multiplex PCR, while TCRdb's copy carries only in-frame clones and drops some. This sample has 250,000 to 400,000 clones; approximately 86% occur once, and the top ten carry approximately 1%. The data derive from a study of cytomegalovirus exposure and HLA in healthy donors. Study findings and constraints: Subsequent analysis of the 100 to 150 validation repertoires found a tendency for first-cohort TCR clusters to co-occur.

CDR1 SEHNR and CDR2 FQNEAQ come from the germline V gene (reference sequence). This CDR3 contains 12 residues. V was cut by 0 bases and J by 6 bases, with 5 bases left in between. The sample was PBMCs. The V call is TRBV7-9, the J call TRBJ1-1; D remains unclear. The sequence came from a woman aged 25-40 years in good health and CMV-seropositive. CDR3 bases: TGTGCCAGCAGCTTAGCTGGTGCTGAAGCTTTCTTT. Encoded protein: CASSLAGAEAFF.